The 22 T cell receptor beta chains below all came from one sample that was sequenced in a study of shared clonotypes between healthy human individuals. The protocol was immunoSEQ multiplex PCR, while the TCRdb copy is restricted to in-frame clones and leaves out a portion. This sample has 850,000 to 1,200,000 clones; under 80% occur once, and the top ten carry about 1.5%. The sequenced sample was memory CD4+ T cells sorted from blood. The subset was: CD45RA-negative fraction. These receptors were collected from a man aged 18-30 years in good health.

This clone was observed a few times. This could be a read error, since a much larger clone is one nucleotide away. The rearrangement joins TRBV11-1 to TRBJ1-1; D remains unclear. V was clipped by 2 bases and J by 1 base, with 5 bases between them. This CDR3 spans 13 amino acids. Germline V gene lookup returns CDR1 SGHAT and CDR2 FQDESV (reference sequence). The CDR3 region is CASSLQENTEAFF. CDR3 DNA: TGTGCCAGCAGCTTACAGGAGAACACTGAAGCTTTCTTT. The full variable domain, in which reference TRBV11-1 and TRBJ1-1 provide the parts outside the CDR3, is EAEVAQSPRYKITEKSQAVAFWCDPISGHATLYWYRQILGQGPELLVQFQDESVVDDSQLPKDRFSAERLKGVDSTLKIQPAELGDSAMYLCASSLQENTEAFFGQGTRLTVV.

The gene calls are TRBV5-1 and TRBJ2-1; D perhaps matches TRBD1 (6 bases). Germline V gene data show CDR1 as SGHRS and CDR2 as YFSETQ. Trimming removed 0 bases from V and 4 bases from J, with 11 bases in between. This CDR3 spans 15 amino acids. Written as DNA, the CDR3 is TGCGCCAGCAGCTTGGCCAGGGGTCCTTACAATGAGCAGTTCTTC. Amino acids: CASSLARGPYNEQFF. Supplemented by reference TRBV5-1 and TRBJ2-1, the full variable domain reads KAGVTQTPRYLIKTRGQQVTLSCSPISGHRSVSWYQQTPGQGLQFLFEYFSETQRNKGNFPGRFSGRQFSNSRSEMNVSTLELGDSALYLCASSLARGPYNEQFFGPGTRLTVL.

This clone was detected only a few times. The chain recombines TRBV28 with TRBJ1-5; D is unresolved. V was trimmed by 8 bases and J by 2 bases, leaving 10 bases between them. The CDR3 is made up of 13 amino acids. Germline V gives CDR1 MDHEN, CDR2 SYDVKM. CDR3: CASRTQGNQPQHF. CDR3 in DNA: TGTGCCAGCCGAACCCAGGGCAATCAGCCCCAGCATTTT.

This clone was seen at least ten times. The same CDR3 also results from other DNA sequences found in this sample. The chain recombines TRBV15 with TRBJ1-5, with D tentatively TRBD1 (5 bases). The CDR3 is 13 residues long. Germline V gene lookup returns CDR1 LNHNV and CDR2 YYDKDF (reference sequence). The V end was cut by 1 base, the J end by 7 bases, with 8 bases between. As DNA, the CDR3 is TGTGCCACCAGCAGAGCGACAGTCCAGCCCCAGCATTTT. It yields the protein CATSRATVQPQHF.

The V gene is TRBV5-1, the J gene TRBJ1-6; D not resolved. Germline CDR1 reads SGHRS; CDR2 reads YFSETQ. The length of the CDR3 is 14 residues. Trimming removed 0 bases from V and 9 bases from J, with 10 bases in between. The DNA for the CDR3 is TGCGCCAGCAGCTTGGAGGGAAATGGTTCACCCCTCCACTTT. It encodes CASSLEGNGSPLHF.

The rearrangement uses TRBV30 and TRBJ2-3; D may be TRBD2 (6 bases). V was pared by 5 bases and J by 11 bases, with 11 bases between. The CDR3 loop spans 10 amino acids. The V gene's germline CDR1 is GTSNPN and CDR2 SVGIG (reference sequence). The CDR3 is CAWGEVRQYF. The CDR3 nucleotides read TGTGCCTGGGGGGAGGTGAGGCAGTATTTT. The entire variable domain, with the rest obtained from reference TRBV30 and TRBJ2-3, is as follows: SQTIHQWPATLVQPVGSPLSLECTVEGTSNPNLYWYRQAAGRGLQLLFYSVGIGQISSEVPQNLSASRPQDRQFILSSKKLLLSDSGFYLCAWGEVRQYFGPGTRLTVL.

This clone was seen a few times. CDR3 DNA: TGTGCCAGCAGCTCCCCGACTAGCGGGAGCTCCTACAATGAGCAGTTCTTC. Protein: CASSSPTSGSSYNEQFF. The J gene is TRBJ2-1, the V gene TRBV7-2, with 12 nucleotides matching TRBD2. CDR1 SGHTA and CDR2 FQGNSA come from the germline V gene. The J segment lost 0 bases and the V segment lost 4 bases, leaving 4 bases of the junction unmatched. The CDR3 spans 17 residues.

This clone was detected a few times. The chain employs TRBV4-1 and TRBJ2-2; 8 nucleotides match TRBD2. The CDR3 length is 15 residues. Germline V gene sequence: CDR1 MGHRA, CDR2 YSYEKL. Trimming removed 7 bases from V and 4 bases from J; junction bases left unmatched: 8. The CDR3 sequence: CASTSGGHGTGELFF. As DNA, the CDR3 is TGCGCCAGCACCTCGGGGGGGCACGGCACCGGGGAGCTGTTTTTT.

In its sample, this clone was seen a few times. The CDR3 loop reads CSVRSEKLFF. CDR3 DNA: TGCAGTGTCCGGAGTGAAAAACTGTTTTTT. The chain employs TRBV20-1 and TRBJ1-4; D is ambiguous. CDR1 is DFQATT, CDR2 SNEGSKA, per germline (reference sequence). CDR3 size: 10 residues. Deletions cut 7 bases from V and 7 bases from J, with 7 bases between.

This chain joins TRBV10-3 and TRBJ1-3; D is unclear. The CDR3 is made up of 16 amino acids. Germline CDR1 reads ENHRY; CDR2 reads SYGVKD. Trimming shortened V by 0 bases and J by 0 bases, and 9 bases separated the two germline ends. This CDR3 is CAISESRASSGNTIYF. The CDR3 DNA reads TGTGCCATCAGTGAGTCGAGGGCGTCCTCTGGAAACACCATATATTTT.

This rearrangement joins TRBV6-6 to TRBJ2-2; the match to TRBD1 covers 7 bases. Germline V gives CDR1 MNHNY, CDR2 SVGAGI (reference sequence). J lost 3 bases, V lost 5 bases, and 3 bases had no gene match. The CDR3 spans 14 residues. This CDR3 is CASSQTGYTGELFF. Here the CDR3 DNA reads TGTGCCAGCAGTCAGACAGGGTACACCGGGGAGCTGTTTTTT.

The genes are TRBV5-1 and TRBJ1-2, with 11 positions matching TRBD1. Germline V gene lookup returns CDR1 SGHRS and CDR2 YFSETQ. The J segment lost 7 bases and the V segment lost 0 bases, leaving 8 bases of the junction unmatched. This CDR3 is 16 amino acids long. The DNA for the CDR3 is TGCGCCAGCAGCTTGGCTCAAGGACAGGGGGCGGGTGGCTACACCTTC. Protein: CASSLAQGQGAGGYTF. The full variable domain, with the rest looked up from reference TRBV5-1 and TRBJ1-2, is KAGVTQTPRYLIKTRGQQVTLSCSPISGHRSVSWYQQTPGQGLQFLFEYFSETQRNKGNFPGRFSGRQFSNSRSEMNVSTLELGDSALYLCASSLAQGQGAGGYTFGSGTRLTVV.

The genes are TRBV10-3 and TRBJ1-1, with TRBD1 as a possible D gene (5 bases). V gave up 6 bases and J gave up 1 base, with 15 bases separating them. This CDR3 contains 15 residues. CDR1 and CDR2 (germline): ENHRY, SYGVKD. DNA of the CDR3: TGTGCCATCAGCAAGGGGACGCCTCAGAACACTGAAGCTTTCTTT. It codes for CAISKGTPQNTEAFF.

In regard to this clone: This may come from a read error, since a much larger clone is one base off. In the same sample, other DNA sequences code for this CDR3. The chain joins TRBV9 to TRBJ2-1; 11 bases line up with TRBD2. Germline loops: CDR1 SGDLS, CDR2 YYNGEE. V trimming: 4 bases; J trimming: 4 bases; junction bases outside the gene matches: 4. CDR3 size: 15 residues. The DNA for the CDR3 is TGTGCCAGCAGCTCCAGACTAGCGGGATACAATGAGCAGTTCTTC. It translates to CASSSRLAGYNEQFF.

CDR3 loop: CASSLAGGFIDEQYF. The CDR3 DNA is TGTGCCAGCAGCTTAGCGGGGGGATTTATTGACGAGCAGTACTTC. The chain combines TRBV7-9 with TRBJ2-7, with D maybe TRBD2 (6 bases). V shed 0 bases and J shed 5 bases, with 14 bases lying between them. Germline values: CDR1 SEHNR, CDR2 FQNEAQ (reference sequence). This CDR3 spans 15 amino acids.

This clone was seen once. The chain combines TRBV23-1 with TRBJ1-2, with a possible D match to TRBD1 (5 bases). TRBV23-1 is an ORF, with its function uncertain. The CDR3 sequence is 15 residues long. Trimming removed 0 bases at V and 6 bases at J, with 14 bases between. The CDR3 region is CASSQSGREVDGYTF. The CDR3 DNA is TGCGCCAGCAGTCAATCCGGCAGGGAAGTAGATGGCTACACCTTC.

The V gene is TRBV4-1, the J gene TRBJ1-2, with D hard to call. CDR1 MGHRA and CDR2 YSYEKL come from the germline V gene. The V end lost 1 base, the J end lost 4 bases, and 10 bases lay between the germline ends. The CDR3 extends over 14 amino acids. CDR3 in DNA: TGCGCCAGCAGCCAAGGTCCAGAATCCTATGGCTACACCTTC. This codes for CASSQGPESYGYTF.

V usage is TRBV9 and J usage is TRBJ2-1, with D possibly being TRBD1 or TRBD2 (5 bases each). This CDR3 comprises 15 residues. Germline-derived CDR1 and CDR2 are SGDLS and YYNGEE. Trimming removed 2 bases from V and 5 bases from J, with 14 bases in between. The CDR3 loop reads CASSVGPNPHNEQFF. The CDR3 DNA reads TGTGCCAGCAGCGTGGGACCTAATCCCCACAATGAGCAGTTCTTC.

This chain links TRBV30 with TRBJ2-4, with D perhaps being TRBD1 or TRBD2 (8 bases each). The CDR3 sequence is 14 residues long. Germline-derived CDR1 and CDR2 are GTSNPN and SVGIG (reference sequence). With 2 bases removed from V and 8 bases from J, the gap between germline ends came to 16 bases. CDR3 nucleotides: TGTGCCTGGAGTCCAGGGGGCGGGAGGTACATTCAGTACTTC. Amino acid sequence: CAWSPGGGRYIQYF. The full variable domain, in which reference TRBV30 and TRBJ2-4 provide the parts outside the CDR3, is SQTIHQWPATLVQPVGSPLSLECTVEGTSNPNLYWYRQAAGRGLQLLFYSVGIGQISSEVPQNLSASRPQDRQFILSSKKLLLSDSGFYLCAWSPGGGRYIQYFGAGTRLSVL.

This clone was observed a single time. V usage is TRBV5-5 and J usage is TRBJ1-1; D may be TRBD1 (5 bases). The CDR3 has 16 residues. The germline CDR1 and CDR2 sequences are SGHKS and YYEKEE (reference sequence). With 4 bases removed from V and 6 bases from J, the gap between germline ends came to 22 bases. The CDR3 loop reads CASSRPTNKQTAEAFF. CDR3 sequence (DNA): TGTGCCAGCAGCCGTCCAACGAATAAACAGACAGCTGAAGCTTTCTTT.

This clone was counted a few times. This chain uses TRBV4-2 with TRBJ1-3; D gene unclear. With 0 bases removed from V and 0 bases from J, the gap between germline ends came to 12 bases. The CDR3 consists of 17 residues. Per the germline V gene, CDR1 is LGHNA and CDR2 is YNFKEQ. CDR3 coding DNA: TGTGCCAGCAGCCAAGAAGCGGATAGTTTCTCTGGAAACACCATATATTTT. It encodes CASSQEADSFSGNTIYF.

This clone was counted a few times. The rearrangement joins TRBV27 to TRBJ1-4; no clear D. This CDR3 has 12 residues. Deletions cut 4 bases from V and 7 bases from J, with 7 bases between. CDR1 is MNHEY, CDR2 SMNVEV, per germline (reference sequence). The CDR3 loop is CASSSNGEKLFF. CDR3 nucleotides: TGTGCCAGCAGTTCGAACGGTGAAAAACTGTTTTTT.